This TCR beta chain emerged from a study of T cell responses to AZD1222 COVID-19 vaccine. Whole-study results and caveats: After two AZD1222 doses, spike-specific TCR breadth and depth rose versus day 0.

The repertoire was sequenced with immunoSEQ multiplex PCR; TCRdb's copy has only in-frame clones and lacks some. The sample lists more than 60,000 clones, roughly 87% occurring once. Of note for this clone: Its antigen is unidentified.

From germline, CDR1 is SGHAT and CDR2 FQNNGV. The V end was cut by 0 bases, the J end by 5 bases, with 7 bases between. The CDR3 covers 13 residues. The genes are TRBV11-2 and TRBJ1-1; no clear D gene. The source material was peripheral blood, sampled 28 days after the second AZD1222 dose. The clonotype comes from an adult who received the AZD1222 COVID-19 vaccine. For the CDR3, the DNA is TGTGCCAGCAGCTTAGAAGGGTGGACTGAAGCTTTCTTT. It yields the protein CASSLEGWTEAFF.